This T cell receptor beta chain was sequenced in a study of shared clonotypes between healthy human individuals. Study-wide results and caveats: Only a few donors were included, so the genetic and exposure-history diversity represented was limited. Compared with clonotypes that all four donors shared, non-shared clonotypes had lower generation probabilities.

Produced via immunoSEQ multiplex PCR; TCRdb's table is partial and in-frame only. The table shows approximately 2,300,000 clones, with around 90% occurring only once. The CDR3 consists of 12 residues. CDR1 KGHSY and CDR2 FQNENV come from the germline V gene. Trimming pared 8 bases from V and 2 bases from J, leaving 8 bases between. As for this clone: As yet, its antigen is unknown.

The source is a man between 18 and 35 years old in good health. Some clones in this sample may be carry-over from other donors' samples. V gene TRBV16 combines with J gene TRBJ2-3, with D tentatively TRBD1 (5 bases). The sample consisted of naive CD4+ T cells from PBMCs. Stated subset: CD45RA+ positively selected. The CDR3 bases are TGTGCCAGCTGCAGGGACACAGATACGCAGTATTTT. It translates to CASCRDTDTQYF.